This T cell receptor beta chain was sequenced in a study of shared clonotypes between healthy human individuals. Study as a whole: A donor's plate count was three for CD4 naive and three for CD4 memory; CD8 naive had two and CD8 memory one. General observations from the study: Some naive CD4 clonotypes, 4.5% to 5.5%, turned up in common across a handful of donors.

Terminally differentiated effector memory CD45RA+ cells were excluded by CCR7 positive selection of CD45RO-negative cells. About this clone itself: Its antigen is still unknown.

CDR1 and CDR2 from the germline V gene are SEHNR and FQNEAQ (reference sequence). The CDR3 runs 14 residues. Trimming removed 1 base from V and 4 bases from J, with 8 bases in between. Clones were sequenced by immunoSEQ multiplex PCR, and TCRdb holds only the in-frame ones, with some missing. Of over 800,000 clones listed, almost 95% were seen once; the top ten hold approximately 25%. The chain employs TRBV7-9 and TRBJ2-1; the D gene is possibly TRBD2 (5 bases). The receptor was isolated from a man aged 30-40 years in good health. The sample consisted of naive CD8+ T cells sorted from blood. CDR3 DNA: TGTGCCAGCAGCTTAGAGCTAGCTTACAATGAGCAGTTCTTC. It translates to CASSLELAYNEQFF.